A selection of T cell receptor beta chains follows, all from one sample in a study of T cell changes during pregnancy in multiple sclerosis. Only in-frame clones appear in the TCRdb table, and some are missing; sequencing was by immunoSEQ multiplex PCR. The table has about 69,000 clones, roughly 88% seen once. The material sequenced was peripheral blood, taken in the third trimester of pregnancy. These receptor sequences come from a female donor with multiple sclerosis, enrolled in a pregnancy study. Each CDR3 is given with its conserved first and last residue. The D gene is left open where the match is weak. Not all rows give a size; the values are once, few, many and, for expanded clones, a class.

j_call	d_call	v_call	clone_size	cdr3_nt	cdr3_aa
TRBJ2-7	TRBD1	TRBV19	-	TGTGCCAGTAGTACTACAGGGGCCTACGAGCAGTACTTC	CASSTTGAYEQYF
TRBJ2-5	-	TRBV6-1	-	TGTGCCAGCAGTGCGAGGGGGGGCCCCGAGACCCAGTACTTC	CASSARGGPETQYF
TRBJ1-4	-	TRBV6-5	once	TGTGCCACCAGACAACTAGTTAATGAAAAACTGTTTTTT	CATRQLVNEKLFF
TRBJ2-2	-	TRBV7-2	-	TGTGCCAGCAGCTTAGGGCGGACGAACACCGGGGAGCTGTTTTTT	CASSLGRTNTGELFF
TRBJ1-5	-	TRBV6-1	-	TGTGCCAGCAGCCGAAGTGACAGTTACAATCAGCCCCAGCATTTT	CASSRSDSYNQPQHF
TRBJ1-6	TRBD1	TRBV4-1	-	TGCGCCAGCAGCCAAGCCCGGGACAGAGGGTCACCCCTCCACTTT	CASSQARDRGSPLHF
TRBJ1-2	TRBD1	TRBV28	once	TGTGCCAGCACCTCGCCCTCGGACAGGCCCTATGGCTACACCTTC	CASTSPSDRPYGYTF
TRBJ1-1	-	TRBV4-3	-	TGCGCCAGCAGCCAAGAGTTGTCTAACACTGAAGCTTTCTTT	CASSQELSNTEAFF
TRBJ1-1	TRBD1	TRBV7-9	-	TGTGCCAGCAGACCCAACACAGGGGGGGAGACTGAAGCTTTCTTT	CASRPNTGGETEAFF
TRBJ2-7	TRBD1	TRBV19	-	TGTGCCAGTAGTATGGACAGGGGGCTCGAGCAGTACTTC	CASSMDRGLEQYF
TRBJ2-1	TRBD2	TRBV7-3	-	TGTGCCAGCAGCTTAGCGGGGGGGCTAAATGAGCAGTTCTTC	CASSLAGGLNEQFF
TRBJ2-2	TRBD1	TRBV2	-	TGTGCCAGCAGGGACAGGGCGAAGGGGGAGCTGTTTTTT	CASRDRAKGELFF
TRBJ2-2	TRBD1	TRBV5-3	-	TGTGCCAGAAGCTTGGGGGACAGGGGCAACACCGGGGAGCTGTTTTTT	CARSLGDRGNTGELFF
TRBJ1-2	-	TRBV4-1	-	TGCGCCAGCAGCCACAGGGTAAACTATGGCTACACCTTC	CASSHRVNYGYTF
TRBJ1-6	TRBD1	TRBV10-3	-	TGTGCCATCAGTGGGGGGGACAGTTCGGATTCACCCCTCCACTTT	CAISGGDSSDSPLHF
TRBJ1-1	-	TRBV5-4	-	TGTGCCAGCAGCATAGGACTTCGGAACACTGAAGCTTTCTTT	CASSIGLRNTEAFF
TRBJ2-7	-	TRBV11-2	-	TGTGCCAGCAGCTTAACGGGGGGCACATACGAGCAGTACTTC	CASSLTGGTYEQYF
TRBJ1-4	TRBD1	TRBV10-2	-	TGCGCCAGCAGCGCAATACCGGGACAGGGGAATGAAAAACTGTTTTTT	CASSAIPGQGNEKLFF
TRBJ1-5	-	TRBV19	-	TGTGCCAGTAGTATGAATCGGGGAAGCAATCAGCCCCAGCATTTT	CASSMNRGSNQPQHF
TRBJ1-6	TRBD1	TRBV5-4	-	TGTGCCAGCAGTTCCGGGACAGGGAGCTTCTACGATAATTCACCCCTCCACTTT	CASSSGTGSFYDNSPLHF
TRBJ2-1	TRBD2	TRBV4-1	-	TGCGCCAGCAGCCAAGCCCCCGGACTAGCGGAAACCTACAATGAGCAGTTCTTC	CASSQAPGLAETYNEQFF
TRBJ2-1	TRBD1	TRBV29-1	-	TGCAGCGTTGGGGGGACAGATTACAATGAGCAGTTCTTC	CSVGGTDYNEQFF
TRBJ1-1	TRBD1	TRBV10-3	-	TGTGCCATCAGCAAATACAGGGGTGAAGCTTTCTTT	CAISKYRGEAFF
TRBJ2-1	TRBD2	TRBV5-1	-	TGCGCCAGCAGCCCTACGGGACTAGCACCTGGCAATGAGCAGTTCTTC	CASSPTGLAPGNEQFF
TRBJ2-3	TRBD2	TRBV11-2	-	TGTGCCAGCAGCCCGGGACTAGCGGGGAATACGCAGTATTTT	CASSPGLAGNTQYF
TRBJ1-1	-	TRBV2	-	TGTGCCAGCAGTGAATCTGGCCCGCAAGCTTTCTTT	CASSESGPQAFF
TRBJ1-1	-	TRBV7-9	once	TGTGCCAGCAGCTTACAGGCGAGTGAAGCTTTCTTT	CASSLQASEAFF
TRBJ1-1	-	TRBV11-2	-	TGTGCCAGCAGCTTATTCAGGGGCTCGGTGAACACTGAAGCTTTCTTT	CASSLFRGSVNTEAFF
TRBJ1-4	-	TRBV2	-	TGTGCCAGCAGTGAACAGGATGACAGATTTAATGAAAAACTGTTTTTT	CASSEQDDRFNEKLFF
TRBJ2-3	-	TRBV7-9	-	TGTGCCAGCATCATATGGTCAGGGTCCCTCGGGGATACGCAGTATTTT	CASIIWSGSLGDTQYF
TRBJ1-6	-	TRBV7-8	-	TGTGCCAGCAGCCCGAACAGGGACTCACCCCTCCACTTT	CASSPNRDSPLHF
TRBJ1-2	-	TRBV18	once	TGTGCCAGCTCACCGGGGGACTCCTACTATGGCTACACCTTC	CASSPGDSYYGYTF
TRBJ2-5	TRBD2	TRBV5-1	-	TGCGCCAGCAGCTTGGTAGGGAGGGGAGAGACCCAGTACTTC	CASSLVGRGETQYF
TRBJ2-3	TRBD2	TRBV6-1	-	TGTGCCAGCAGACTAGCGGGGGGGCGCAATACGCAGTATTTT	CASRLAGGRNTQYF
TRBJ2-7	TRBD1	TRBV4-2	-	TGTGCCAGCAGCCCCAGGGGGATCCCGGCTAACGAGCAGTACTTC	CASSPRGIPANEQYF
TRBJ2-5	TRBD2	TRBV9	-	TGTGCCAGCAGCGCCCATAGCGGGGTACAAGAGACCCAGTACTTC	CASSAHSGVQETQYF
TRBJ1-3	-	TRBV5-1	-	TGCGCCAGCAGCCTACAGGGAGTGCCCACTGGAAACACCATATATTTT	CASSLQGVPTGNTIYF
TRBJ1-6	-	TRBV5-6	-	TGTGCCAGCAGCTTGGGGGCCAGCTCGGGGAATTCACCCCTCCACTTT	CASSLGASSGNSPLHF
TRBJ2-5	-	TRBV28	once	TGTGCCAGCAGTTGGGGGCTGGAGACCCAGTACTTC	CASSWGLETQYF
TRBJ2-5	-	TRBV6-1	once	TGTGCCAGCAGCGACTCCCGGGAACAAGAGACCCAGTACTTC	CASSDSREQETQYF
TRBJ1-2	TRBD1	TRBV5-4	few	TGTGCCAGCAGGTCCGGGACAGGGGTCACCTATGGCTACACCTTC	CASRSGTGVTYGYTF
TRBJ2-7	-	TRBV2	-	TGTGCCAGCAGTGAGATCCACGGGGAGGAAGGCTACGAGCAGTACTTC	CASSEIHGEEGYEQYF
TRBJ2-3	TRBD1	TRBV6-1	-	TGTGCCAGCAGTGTGGACAGGGGAAGCACAGATACGCAGTATTTT	CASSVDRGSTDTQYF
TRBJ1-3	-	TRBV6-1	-	TGTGCCAGCAGCCAGGGTCCTAGCTCTGGAAACACCATATATTTT	CASSQGPSSGNTIYF
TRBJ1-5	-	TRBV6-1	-	TGTGCCAGCAGTGAATGGGAGGATCAGCCCCAGCATTTT	CASSEWEDQPQHF
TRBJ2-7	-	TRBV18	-	TGTGCCAGCTCCCAGACCACGGTTGGGCCGTCCTCCTACGAGCAGTACTTC	CASSQTTVGPSSYEQYF
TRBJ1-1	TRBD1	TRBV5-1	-	TGCGCCAGCAGCTTGTGGGGACAGGGTGGAACTGAAGCTTTCTTT	CASSLWGQGGTEAFF
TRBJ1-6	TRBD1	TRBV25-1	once	TGTGCCAGCAGTGAAGTGGCAGGGGGCTCTGGTTATTCACCCCTCCACTTT	CASSEVAGGSGYSPLHF
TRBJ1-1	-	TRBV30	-	TGTGCCTGGAACAGACTCGACAGCATGAACACTGAAGCTTCCTTT	CAWNRLDSMNTEASF
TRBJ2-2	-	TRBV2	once	TGTGCCAGCGGGGGCTTACGGCGCACCGGGGAGCTGTTTTTT	CASGGLRRTGELFF
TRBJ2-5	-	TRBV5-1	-	TGCGCCAGCAGCTTGGACAGGGAGGGGACCCAGTACTTC	CASSLDREGTQYF
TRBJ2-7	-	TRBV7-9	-	TGTGCCAGCAGCTTATGGACTCCACCCTACGAGCAGTACTTC	CASSLWTPPYEQYF
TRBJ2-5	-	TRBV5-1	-	TGCGCCAGCGCAATTTCTACCCCCGGGGAAGAGACCCAGTACTTC	CASAISTPGEETQYF
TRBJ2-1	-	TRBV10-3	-	TGTGCCATCAGTGAGTCGCAAGGGGAGGCCTACAATGAGCAGTTCTTC	CAISESQGEAYNEQFF
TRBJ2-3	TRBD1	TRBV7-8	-	TGTGCCAGCAGCTGGACAGGGGTTCGCACAGATACGCAGTATTTT	CASSWTGVRTDTQYF
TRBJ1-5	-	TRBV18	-	TGTGCCAGCTCACCGGGAGAGACCATCCCCCAGCATTTT	CASSPGETIPQHF
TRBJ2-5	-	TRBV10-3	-	TGTGCCATCAGTGAGGGCAGGCCGGAGACCCAGTACTTC	CAISEGRPETQYF
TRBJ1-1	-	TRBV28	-	TGTGCCAGCAGTTACAGGGAGTACACTGAAGCTTTCTTT	CASSYREYTEAFF